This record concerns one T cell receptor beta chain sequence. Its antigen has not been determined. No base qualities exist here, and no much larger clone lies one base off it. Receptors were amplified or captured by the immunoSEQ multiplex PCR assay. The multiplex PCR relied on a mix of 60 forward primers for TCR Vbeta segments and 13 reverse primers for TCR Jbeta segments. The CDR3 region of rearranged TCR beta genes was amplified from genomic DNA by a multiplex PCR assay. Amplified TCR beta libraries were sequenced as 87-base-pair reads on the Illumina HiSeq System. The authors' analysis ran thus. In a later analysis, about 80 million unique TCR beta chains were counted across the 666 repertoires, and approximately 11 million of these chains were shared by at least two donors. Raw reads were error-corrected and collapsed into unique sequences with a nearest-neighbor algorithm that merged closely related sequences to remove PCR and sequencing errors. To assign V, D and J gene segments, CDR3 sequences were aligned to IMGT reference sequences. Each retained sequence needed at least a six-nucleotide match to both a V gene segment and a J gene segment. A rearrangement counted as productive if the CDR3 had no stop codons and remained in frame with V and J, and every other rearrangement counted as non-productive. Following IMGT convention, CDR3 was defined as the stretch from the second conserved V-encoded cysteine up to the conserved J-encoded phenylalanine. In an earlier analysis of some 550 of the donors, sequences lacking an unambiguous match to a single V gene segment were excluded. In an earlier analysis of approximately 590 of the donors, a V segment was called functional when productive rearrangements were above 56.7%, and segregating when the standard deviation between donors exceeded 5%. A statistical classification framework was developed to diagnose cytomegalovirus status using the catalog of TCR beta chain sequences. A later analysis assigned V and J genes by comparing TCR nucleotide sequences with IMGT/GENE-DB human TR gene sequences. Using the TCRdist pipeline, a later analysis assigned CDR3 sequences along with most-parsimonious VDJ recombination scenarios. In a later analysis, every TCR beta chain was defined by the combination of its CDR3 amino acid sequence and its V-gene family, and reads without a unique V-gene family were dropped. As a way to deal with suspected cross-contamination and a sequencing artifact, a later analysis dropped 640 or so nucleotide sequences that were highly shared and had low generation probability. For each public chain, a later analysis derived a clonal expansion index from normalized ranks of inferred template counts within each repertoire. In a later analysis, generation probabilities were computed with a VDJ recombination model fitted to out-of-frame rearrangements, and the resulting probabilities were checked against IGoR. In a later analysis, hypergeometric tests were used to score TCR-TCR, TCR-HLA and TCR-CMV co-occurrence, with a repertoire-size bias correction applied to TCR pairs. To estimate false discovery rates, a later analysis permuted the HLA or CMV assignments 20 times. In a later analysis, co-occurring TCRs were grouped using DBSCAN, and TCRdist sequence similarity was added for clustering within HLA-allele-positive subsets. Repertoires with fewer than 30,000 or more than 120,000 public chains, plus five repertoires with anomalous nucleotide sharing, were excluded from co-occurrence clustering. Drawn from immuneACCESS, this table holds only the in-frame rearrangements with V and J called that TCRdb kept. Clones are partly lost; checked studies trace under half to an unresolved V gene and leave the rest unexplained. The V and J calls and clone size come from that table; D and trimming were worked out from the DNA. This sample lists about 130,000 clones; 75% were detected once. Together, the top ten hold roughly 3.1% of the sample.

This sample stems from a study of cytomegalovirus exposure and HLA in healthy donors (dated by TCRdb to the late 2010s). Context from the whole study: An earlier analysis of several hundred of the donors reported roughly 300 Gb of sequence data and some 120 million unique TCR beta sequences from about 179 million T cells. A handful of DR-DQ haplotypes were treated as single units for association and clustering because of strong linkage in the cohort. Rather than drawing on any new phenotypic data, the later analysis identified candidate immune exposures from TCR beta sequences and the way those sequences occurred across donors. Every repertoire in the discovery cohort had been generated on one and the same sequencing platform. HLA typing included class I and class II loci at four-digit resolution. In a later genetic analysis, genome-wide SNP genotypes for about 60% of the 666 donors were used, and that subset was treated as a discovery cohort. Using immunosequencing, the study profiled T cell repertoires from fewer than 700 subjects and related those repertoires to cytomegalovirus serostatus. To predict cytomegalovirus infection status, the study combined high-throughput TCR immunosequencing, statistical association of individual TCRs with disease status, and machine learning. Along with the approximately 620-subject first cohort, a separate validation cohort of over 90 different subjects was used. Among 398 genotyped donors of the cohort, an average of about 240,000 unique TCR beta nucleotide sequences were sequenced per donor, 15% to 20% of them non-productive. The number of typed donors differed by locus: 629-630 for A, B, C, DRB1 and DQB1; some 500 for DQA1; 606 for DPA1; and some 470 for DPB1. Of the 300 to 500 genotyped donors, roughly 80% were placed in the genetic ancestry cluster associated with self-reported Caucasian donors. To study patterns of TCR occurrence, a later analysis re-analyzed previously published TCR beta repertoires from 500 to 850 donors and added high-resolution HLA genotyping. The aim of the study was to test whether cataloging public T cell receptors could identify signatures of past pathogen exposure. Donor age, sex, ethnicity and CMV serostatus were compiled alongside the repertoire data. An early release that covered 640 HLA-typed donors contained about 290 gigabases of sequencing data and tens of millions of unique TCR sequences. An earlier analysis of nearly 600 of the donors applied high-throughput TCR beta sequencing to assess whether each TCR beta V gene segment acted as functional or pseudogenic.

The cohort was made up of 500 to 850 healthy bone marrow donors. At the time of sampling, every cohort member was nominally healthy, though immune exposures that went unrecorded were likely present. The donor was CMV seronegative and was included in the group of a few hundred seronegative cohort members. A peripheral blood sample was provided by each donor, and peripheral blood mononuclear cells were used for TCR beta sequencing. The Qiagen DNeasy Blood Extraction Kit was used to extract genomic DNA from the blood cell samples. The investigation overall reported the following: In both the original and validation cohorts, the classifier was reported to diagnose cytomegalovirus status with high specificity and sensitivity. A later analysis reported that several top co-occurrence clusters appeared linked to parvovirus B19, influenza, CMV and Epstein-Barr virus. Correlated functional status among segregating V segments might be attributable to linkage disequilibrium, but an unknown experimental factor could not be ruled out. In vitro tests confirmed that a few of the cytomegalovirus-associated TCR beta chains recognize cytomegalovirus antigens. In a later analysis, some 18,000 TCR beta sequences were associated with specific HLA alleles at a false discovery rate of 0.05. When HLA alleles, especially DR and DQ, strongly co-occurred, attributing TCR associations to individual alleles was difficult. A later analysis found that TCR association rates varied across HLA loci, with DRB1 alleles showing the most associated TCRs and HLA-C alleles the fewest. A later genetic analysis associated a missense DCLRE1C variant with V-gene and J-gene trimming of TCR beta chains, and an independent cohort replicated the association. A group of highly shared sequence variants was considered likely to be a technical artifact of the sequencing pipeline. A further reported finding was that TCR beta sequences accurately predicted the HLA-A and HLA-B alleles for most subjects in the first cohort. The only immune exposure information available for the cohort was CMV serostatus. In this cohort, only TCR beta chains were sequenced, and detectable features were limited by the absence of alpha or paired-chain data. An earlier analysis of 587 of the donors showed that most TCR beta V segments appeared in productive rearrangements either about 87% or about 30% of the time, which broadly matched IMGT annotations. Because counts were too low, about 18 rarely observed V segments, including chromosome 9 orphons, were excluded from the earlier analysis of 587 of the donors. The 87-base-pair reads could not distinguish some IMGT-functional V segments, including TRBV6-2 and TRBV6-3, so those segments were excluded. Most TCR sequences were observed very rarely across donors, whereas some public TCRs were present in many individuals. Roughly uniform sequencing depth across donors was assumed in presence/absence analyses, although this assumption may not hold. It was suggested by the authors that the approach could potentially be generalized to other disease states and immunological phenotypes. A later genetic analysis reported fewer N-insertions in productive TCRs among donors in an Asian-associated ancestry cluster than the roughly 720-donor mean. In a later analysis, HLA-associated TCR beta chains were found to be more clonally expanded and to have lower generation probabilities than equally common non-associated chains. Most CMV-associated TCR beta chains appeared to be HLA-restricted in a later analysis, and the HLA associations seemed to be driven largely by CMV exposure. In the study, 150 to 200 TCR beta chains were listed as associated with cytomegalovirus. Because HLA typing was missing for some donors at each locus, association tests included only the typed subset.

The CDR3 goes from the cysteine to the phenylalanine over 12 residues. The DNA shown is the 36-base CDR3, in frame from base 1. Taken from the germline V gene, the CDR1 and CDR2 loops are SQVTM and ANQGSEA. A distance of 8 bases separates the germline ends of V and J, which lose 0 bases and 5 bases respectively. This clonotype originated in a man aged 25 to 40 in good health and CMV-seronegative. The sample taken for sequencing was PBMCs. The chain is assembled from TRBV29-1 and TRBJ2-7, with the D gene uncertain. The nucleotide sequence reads TGCAGCGTTGAAGATCTCACGGACGAGCAGTACTTC. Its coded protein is CSVEDLTDEQYF.